Sequencing of this TCR beta chain was carried out in a study of T-cell reconstitution after alpha-beta-depleted transplantation in children. This clonotype was counted many times. Its antigen is as yet unknown. Unique molecular identifiers tagged the TCRbeta library. TCRdb itself ran the PCR reads through MiXCR, one entry per CDR3 protein. Of some 220,000 distinct CDR3 sequences detected, approximately 11% appear once; the ten largest clones hold 28%. The junction had 1 base not matched to a gene; V was cut back by 3 bases and J by 0 bases. Germline V gives CDR1 SQVTM, CDR2 ANQGSEA. CDR3 length equals 13 residues. Findings and caveats of the study: Where alpha-beta T cells came from about two months after transplant was reportedly several hundred expanded graft clones. Surviving recipient T cells and thymic progenitors produced the high day-60 TCRbeta diversity seen in some patients. Newly produced T cells mostly accounted for T-cell counts and diversity one year post-transplant.

This TCR was sampled from a child under two years old with acute myeloid leukemia, due to receive a stem cell transplant. V is TRBV29-1 and J is TRBJ1-1, with 7 positions matching TRBD1. This specimen consisted of PBMCs, obtained before TCRalphabeta/CD19-depleted stem cell transplant. The CDR3 DNA is TGCAGCGTTGACAGGGGGTTGAACACTGAAGCTTTCTTT. Encoded protein: CSVDRGLNTEAFF.